The 28 T cell receptor beta chains below were found in one sample sequenced in a study of OX40 agonist ivuxolimab in advanced cancers. TCRdb's table, derived via immunoSEQ multiplex PCR, lists solely in-frame clones and lacks some. The sample has tens of thousands of clones; about 90% are singletons. The sample consisted of CD4+ or CD8+ T cells sorted from blood, taken in a trial of the OX40 agonist ivuxolimab. The source of these receptors is an adult with an advanced solid tumor such as melanoma, head and neck, liver or kidney cancer.

A single count supports this clone. V usage is TRBV7-3 and J usage is TRBJ1-1; possible D gene TRBD1, 6 bases. CDR1 and CDR2 (germline): SGHTA, FQGTGA. V lost 1 base and J lost 1, with 10 bases in between. The CDR3 is 15 residues long. CDR3 nucleotides: TGTGCCAGCAGCTTAATAGCAGGGGAGAACACTGAAGCTTTCTTT. Amino acid sequence: CASSLIAGENTEAFF.

The rearrangement links TRBV19 to TRBJ2-1, with TRBD2 matching over 10 bases. Germline loops: CDR1 LNHDA, CDR2 SQIVND (reference sequence). CDR3 length equals 16 residues. Trimming cost V 5 bases and J 3 bases; bases outside gene matches: 7. DNA for the CDR3: TGTGCCAGTAGTGGCTTAGCGGGGGGCCGCTACAATGAGCAGTTCTTC. It encodes CASSGLAGGRYNEQFF.

V usage is TRBV7-3 and J usage is TRBJ1-1; possibly TRBD1 for D (5 bases). The ends were cut back, 4 bases at V and 6 bases at J, with 15 bases in the middle. CDR1 SGHTA and CDR2 FQGTGA come from the germline V gene. The CDR3 covers 14 residues. The CDR3, as DNA: TGTGCCAGCAGCTCCACGCCCGGGACGGCTGAAGCTTTCTTT. It yields the protein CASSSTPGTAEAFF. The full variable domain, completed using reference TRBV7-3 and TRBJ1-1, is GAGVSQTPSNKVTEKGKYVELRCDPISGHTALYWYRQSLGQGPEFLIYFQGTGAADDSGLPNDRFFAVRPEGSVSTLKIQRTERGDSAVYLCASSSTPGTAEAFFGQGTRLTVV.

The rearrangement joins TRBV6-6 to TRBJ2-5; D perhaps matches TRBD1 (5 bases). The V end lost 4 bases, the J end lost 5 bases, and 17 bases lay between the germline ends. The germline V gene encodes CDR1 MNHNY and CDR2 SVGAGI (reference sequence). This CDR3 has 15 residues. CDR3 in DNA: TGTGCCAGCAGTTTAATCCAGGCAGGGCAGGAGACCCAGTACTTC. Translation gives CASSLIQAGQETQYF.

The V and J genes are TRBV10-2 and TRBJ1-4; weak D call: TRBD1 (6 bases). Germline CDR1 WSHSY, CDR2 SAAADI. The CDR3 loop spans 16 amino acids. V lost 5 bases, J lost 3 bases, and 16 bases lay in between. CDR3 in DNA: TGCGCCAGCAGTAGACAGGCGCTGGGATCTAATGAAAAACTGTTTTTT. It encodes CASSRQALGSNEKLFF.

This clone appeared once. The chain uses TRBV9 and TRBJ2-5, with a possible D match to TRBD1 (7 bases). Germline lookup yields CDR1 SGDLS and CDR2 YYNGEE. This CDR3 contains 15 residues. Trimming removed 0 bases at V and 4 bases at J, with 13 bases between. The CDR3, as DNA: TGTGCCAGCAGCGTAGTCGGAGGGGGCGCAGAGACCCAGTACTTC. Its protein product is CASSVVGGGAETQYF.

This clone was seen a single time. This sequence joins TRBV5-8 and TRBJ2-7; D may be TRBD2 (6 bases). V shed 2 bases and J shed 0 bases, with 12 bases lying between them. Germline loops: CDR1 SGHTS, CDR2 YDEGEE. The CDR3 is 15 amino acids. The CDR3 nucleotides are TGTGCCAGCAGCTTCCGGGGGATCAACTCCTACGAGCAGTACTTC. Its protein is CASSFRGINSYEQYF.

The chain employs TRBV5-1 and TRBJ2-3, with D uncertain. The CDR3 is 17 amino acids. Germline-derived CDR1 and CDR2 are SGHRS and YFSETQ. Trimming cost V 4 bases and J 1 base, with 19 bases left between them. The CDR3 loop is CASSAYQGLAGTDTQYF. CDR3 in DNA: TGCGCCAGCAGCGCTTACCAAGGCCTCGCCGGCACAGATACGCAGTATTTT.

This clone is a singleton in its sample. The V gene is TRBV28, the J gene TRBJ1-3; TRBD1 is a possible D gene (6 bases). CDR1 and CDR2 from the germline V gene are MDHEN and SYDVKM. Deletions cut 0 bases from V and 5 bases from J, with 11 bases between. There are 15 residues in the CDR3. The DNA for the CDR3 is TGTGCCAGCAGTTTATGGGACAGCCCAAGAAACACCATATATTTT. Translated, it gives CASSLWDSPRNTIYF.

The V and J genes are TRBV2 and TRBJ2-1; 8 positions agree with TRBD1. CDR1 SNHLY and CDR2 FYNNEI come from the germline V gene. The J segment lost 7 bases and the V segment lost 0 bases, leaving 11 bases of the junction unmatched. This CDR3 spans 17 amino acids. The CDR3 DNA sequence: TGTGCCAGCAGTGAAGCCCCCCCAGGGGGCGGTCTAAATGAGCAGTTCTTC. As protein: CASSEAPPGGGLNEQFF.

The chain joins TRBV7-3 to TRBJ2-5; the match to TRBD1 covers 10 bases. V shed 2 bases and J 4 bases; nucleotides not matched to a gene: 10. Germline V CDR1 and CDR2: SGHTA, FQGTGA. The CDR3 consists of 17 residues. This CDR3 reads CASSLGSRDRGTETQYF. Here the CDR3 DNA reads TGTGCCAGCAGCTTAGGTTCCCGGGACAGGGGCACAGAGACCCAGTACTTC.

The V gene is TRBV19, the J gene TRBJ2-2; TRBD2 agrees at 8 bases. CDR3 length equals 16 residues. Germline V CDR1 and CDR2: LNHDA, SQIVND (reference sequence). J lost 4 bases, V lost 7 bases, and 11 bases had no gene match. CDR3: CASNKVAGPTTGELFF. The CDR3 nucleotides read TGTGCCAGTAATAAGGTAGCGGGGCCCACCACCGGGGAGCTGTTTTTT.

The chain combines TRBV11-1 with TRBJ1-1, with a weak D call TRBD1 (5 bases). The V end was cut by 5 bases, the J end by 0 bases, with 13 bases between. The CDR3 consists of 15 residues. The germline gives CDR1 SGHAT, CDR2 FQDESV (reference sequence). The CDR3, as DNA: TGTGCCAGCAGCCGGAGGTGGGGGGTGAACACTGAAGCTTTCTTT. Protein product: CASSRRWGVNTEAFF. The entire variable domain, with the rest obtained from reference TRBV11-1 and TRBJ1-1, is as follows: EAEVAQSPRYKITEKSQAVAFWCDPISGHATLYWYRQILGQGPELLVQFQDESVVDDSQLPKDRFSAERLKGVDSTLKIQPAELGDSAMYLCASSRRWGVNTEAFFGQGTRLTVV.

V and J are TRBV11-3 and TRBJ1-1; D may be TRBD1 (5 bases). The ends were cut back, 2 bases at V and 3 bases at J, with 7 bases in the middle. CDR3 length equals 13 residues. Germline V gene sequence: CDR1 SGHNT, CDR2 YENEEA. The CDR3: CASSLFRDTEAFF. CDR3 sequence (DNA): TGTGCCAGCAGCTTATTCAGGGACACTGAAGCTTTCTTT.

V and J are TRBV11-1 and TRBJ2-1; 11 nucleotides match TRBD2. Germline CDR1 is SGHAT and CDR2 is FQDESV (reference sequence). V lost 5 bases to trimming and J lost 6 bases; unmatched junction nucleotides: 9. This CDR3 contains 16 residues. This CDR3 is CASSPWTSGYINEQFF. CDR3 bases: TGTGCCAGCAGCCCTTGGACTAGCGGGTACATCAATGAGCAGTTCTTC.

This clone was picked up one time. CDR3 in amino acids: CASSYRLAVRQETQYF. The CDR3, as DNA: TGTGCCAGCAGCTACCGACTAGCGGTCCGCCAAGAGACCCAGTACTTC. The chain has TRBV7-6 and TRBJ2-5; 9 bases are a match to TRBD2. J gave up 1 base and V 4 bases, and 7 bases lay outside the gene matches. This CDR3 has 16 amino acids. Germline CDR1 is SGHVS and CDR2 is FNYEAQ.

This chain links TRBV4-1 with TRBJ2-1; D not certain. Trimming left V 0 bases short and J 0 bases short, with 9 bases between. The CDR3 sequence is 16 residues long. Germline V lookup: CDR1 MGHRA, CDR2 YSYEKL. For the CDR3, the DNA is TGCGCCAGCAGCCAAGATTTAACAGTCTCCTACAATGAGCAGTTCTTC. This translates into CASSQDLTVSYNEQFF.

As regards this clone: Its ends do not fully match the called genes, so a read error is possible. At the DNA level, this CDR3 is encoded by other sequences in the same sample as well. V usage is TRBV4-2 and J usage is TRBJ2-7; 11 bases match TRBD2. Germline CDR1 is LGHNA and CDR2 is YNFKEQ. This CDR3 has 18 residues. Here the CDR3 DNA reads TGTGCCAGTAGCCAAGTTAGCGGGAGGGCCTCGGGATCCTACGAGCAGTACTTC. This codes for CASSQVSGRASGSYEQYF.

The chain carries TRBV2 and TRBJ1-1; D might be TRBD1 (5 bases). CDR1 and CDR2 (germline): SNHLY, FYNNEI. V was shortened by 6 bases and J by 3 bases, with 14 bases between the two germline ends. The CDR3 length is 14 residues. This chain's CDR3 is CASSPWGRDTEAFF. The CDR3 coding sequence is TGTGCCAGCAGCCCTTGGGGCAGGGACACTGAAGCTTTCTTT.

The V call is TRBV18, the J call TRBJ2-3, with TRBD1 identical over 10 bases. Germline loops: CDR1 KGHSH, CDR2 LQKENI. V lost 2 bases, J lost 7 bases, and 6 bases stayed unmatched. There are 15 residues in the CDR3. The CDR3 DNA is TGTGCCAGCTCACCATGGACAGGGGGTGAATATACGCAGTATTTT. It translates to CASSPWTGGEYTQYF. Full variable domain (remainder filled in from reference TRBV18 and TRBJ2-3): NAGVMQNPRHLVRRRGQEARLRCSPMKGHSHVYWYRQLPEEGLKFMVYLQKENIIDESGMPKERFSAEFPKEGPSILRIQQVVRGDSAAYFCASSPWTGGEYTQYFGPGTRLTVL.

This clone showed up just once. The genes are TRBV5-1 and TRBJ2-5; 9 bases are a match to TRBD1. The CDR3 contains 15 residues. The junction had 9 bases not matched to a gene; V was cut back by 5 bases and J by 4 bases. Germline-derived CDR1 and CDR2 are SGHRS and YFSETQ. CDR3 residues: CASRDRGSIGETQYF. CDR3 nucleotides: TGCGCCAGCAGAGACAGGGGGTCCATCGGAGAGACCCAGTACTTC.

The J gene is TRBJ1-5, the V gene TRBV30; D is perhaps TRBD1 (5 bases). With 1 base removed from V and 2 bases from J, the gap between germline ends came to 18 bases. This CDR3 is built from 17 residues. Germline V gene data show CDR1 as GTSNPN and CDR2 as SVGIG (reference sequence). In DNA form, the CDR3 reads TGTGCCTGGAGTGAATTAGACTTCAGAGGGGGCAATCAGCCCCAGCATTTT. This codes for CAWSELDFRGGNQPQHF. Filled out from reference TRBV30 and TRBJ1-5, the complete variable domain reads SQTIHQWPATLVQPVGSPLSLECTVEGTSNPNLYWYRQAAGRGLQLLFYSVGIGQISSEVPQNLSASRPQDRQFILSSKKLLLSDSGFYLCAWSELDFRGGNQPQHFGDGTRLSIL.

The chain is built from TRBV5-5 and TRBJ1-2; 9 bases agree with TRBD1. The germline V gene encodes CDR1 SGHKS and CDR2 YYEKEE (reference sequence). The CDR3 totals 14 residues. The trim removed 5 bases at V and 6 bases at J, leaving 8 bases unmatched. The CDR3 sequence is CASRPGTGIDGYTF. The CDR3 DNA sequence: TGTGCCAGCAGGCCCGGGACAGGGATCGATGGCTACACCTTC.

The genes are TRBV28 and TRBJ1-4; tentatively, D is TRBD1 (6 bases). The CDR3 spans 15 residues. V was pared by 6 bases and J by 5 bases, with 16 bases between. The germline V gene encodes CDR1 MDHEN and CDR2 SYDVKM. The DNA of the CDR3 is TGTGCCAGCAGCACCGGGACAACGGCCAATGAAAAACTGTTTTTT. Its translation is CASSTGTTANEKLFF.

In nucleotides, the CDR3 is TGTGCCAGCAGAGCAGGGTTTGAGCAGTTCTTC. As protein: CASRAGFEQFF. This rearrangement joins TRBV6-1 to TRBJ2-1; possible D gene TRBD1, 5 bases. This CDR3 spans 11 amino acids. Per the germline V gene, CDR1 is MNHNS and CDR2 is SASEGT. V shed 6 bases and J shed 9 bases, with 9 bases lying between them.

The chain carries TRBV7-9 and TRBJ2-1; D possibly corresponds to TRBD2 (5 bases). Trimming left V 4 bases short and J 9 bases short, with 16 bases between. Germline V CDR1 and CDR2: SEHNR, FQNEAQ (reference sequence). The CDR3 runs 14 residues. The CDR3 sequence: CASSSSRVGREQFF. The CDR3 DNA follows: TGTGCCAGCAGCTCCTCGCGGGTAGGGCGTGAGCAGTTCTTC.

The CDR3, as DNA: TGTGCCAGCAACCGGGACGGAAATAATTCACCCCTCCACTTT. This translates into CASNRDGNNSPLHF. The chain has TRBV6-5 and TRBJ1-6; D perhaps matches TRBD1 (5 bases). The CDR3 totals 14 residues. CDR1 and CDR2 (germline): MNHEY, SVGAGI. Trimming took off 7 bases at V and 5 bases at J, with 12 bases between the two ends.

This clone was counted only a few times. The chain couples TRBV28 to TRBJ2-7; weak D call: TRBD2 (7 bases). Per germline, CDR1 MDHEN and CDR2 SYDVKM. The V gene lost 3 bases and the J gene lost 5 bases, with 17 bases spanning the gap. The CDR3 loop spans 15 amino acids. In nucleotides, the CDR3 is TGTGCCAGCAGTTTCTTAACAGGGAGGGGGAACGAGCAGTACTTC. Residues: CASSFLTGRGNEQYF.